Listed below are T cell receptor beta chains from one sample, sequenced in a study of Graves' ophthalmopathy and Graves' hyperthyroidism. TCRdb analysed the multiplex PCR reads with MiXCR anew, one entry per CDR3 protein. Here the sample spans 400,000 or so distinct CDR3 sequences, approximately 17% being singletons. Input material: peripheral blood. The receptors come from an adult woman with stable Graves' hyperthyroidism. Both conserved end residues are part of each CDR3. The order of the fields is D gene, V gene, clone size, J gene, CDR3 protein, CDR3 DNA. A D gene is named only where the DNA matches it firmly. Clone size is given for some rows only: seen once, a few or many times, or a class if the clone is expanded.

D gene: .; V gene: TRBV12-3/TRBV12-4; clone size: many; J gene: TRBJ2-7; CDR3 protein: CASSLESGRYF; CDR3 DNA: TGTGCCAGCAGTTTAGAAAGCGGCAGATACTTC
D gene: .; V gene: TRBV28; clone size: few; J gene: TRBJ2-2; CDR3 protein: CASTNRREANTGELFF; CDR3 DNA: TGTGCCAGCACCAATCGTAGGGAAGCGAACACCGGGGAGCTGTTTTTT
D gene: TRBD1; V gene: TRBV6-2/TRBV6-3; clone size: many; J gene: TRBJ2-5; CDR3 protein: CATSRGTVNTQYF; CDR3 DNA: TGTGCTACATCTAGAGGGACAGTCAATACCCAGTACTTC
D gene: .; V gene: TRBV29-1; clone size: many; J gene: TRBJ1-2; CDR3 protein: CSVAGDARTSSGYTF; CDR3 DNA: TGCAGCGTTGCTGGGGACGCCCGGACCTCTAGTGGCTACACCTTC
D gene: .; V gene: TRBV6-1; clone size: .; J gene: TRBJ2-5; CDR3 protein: CASSEASGLTTGETEDF; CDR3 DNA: TGTGCCAGCAGTGAAGCCTCGGGACTTACGACGGGGGAGACGGAGGACTTC
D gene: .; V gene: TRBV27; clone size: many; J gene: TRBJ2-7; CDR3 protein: CASSPHGGEYEQYF; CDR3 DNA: TGTGCCAGCAGTCCTCATGGCGGCGAGTATGAGCAGTACTTC
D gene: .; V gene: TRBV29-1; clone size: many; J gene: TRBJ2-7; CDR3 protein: CSVGISGDEQYF; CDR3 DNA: TGCAGCGTTGGAATTAGCGGCGACGAGCAGTACTTC
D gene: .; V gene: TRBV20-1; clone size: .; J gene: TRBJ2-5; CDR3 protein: CSARLTGLQETQYF; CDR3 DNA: TGCAGTGCTAGACTAACAGGGCTCCAAGAGACCCAGTACTTC
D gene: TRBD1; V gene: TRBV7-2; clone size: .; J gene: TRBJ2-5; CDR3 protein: CASTRTGPSETQYF; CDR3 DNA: TGTGCCAGCACCCGGACAGGTCCGTCGGAGACCCAGTACTTC
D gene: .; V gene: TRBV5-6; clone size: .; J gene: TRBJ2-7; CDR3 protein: CASSFGLGGEPLYEQYF; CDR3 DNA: TGTGCCAGCAGTTTCGGACTGGGCGGGGAACCACTATACGAGCAGTACTTC
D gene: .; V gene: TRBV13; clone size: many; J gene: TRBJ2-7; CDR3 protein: CASSPPRDYEQYF; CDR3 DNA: TGTGCCAGCAGCCCCCCCAGGGACTACGAGCAGTACTTC
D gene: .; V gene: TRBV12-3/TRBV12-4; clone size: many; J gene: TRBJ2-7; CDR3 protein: CASSSVPGEQYF; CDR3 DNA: TGTGCCAGCAGTTCGGTTCCGGGGGAGCAGTACTTC
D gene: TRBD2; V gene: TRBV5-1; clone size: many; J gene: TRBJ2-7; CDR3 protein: CASSLGRETGEQYF; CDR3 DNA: TGCGCCAGCAGCTTGGGGCGGGAGACGGGAGAGCAGTACTTC
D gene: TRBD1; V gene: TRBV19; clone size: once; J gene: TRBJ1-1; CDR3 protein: CASSSPGGYTEAFF; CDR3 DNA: TGTGCCAGTAGTTCCCCAGGGGGCTACACTGAAGCTTTCTTT
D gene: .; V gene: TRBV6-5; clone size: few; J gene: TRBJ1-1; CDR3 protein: CASSYGRGGTEAFF; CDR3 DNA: TGTGCCAGCAGTTACGGCAGGGGAGGGACTGAAGCTTTCTTT
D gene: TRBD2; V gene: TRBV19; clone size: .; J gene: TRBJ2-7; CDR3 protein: CASSPASGSSYEQYF; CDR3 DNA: TGTGCCAGTAGCCCCGCTAGCGGGAGCTCCTACGAGCAGTACTTC
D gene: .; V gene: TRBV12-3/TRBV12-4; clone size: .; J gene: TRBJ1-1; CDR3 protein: CASQYGATEAFF; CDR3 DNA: TGTGCCAGCCAGTACGGTGCCACTGAAGCTTTCTTT
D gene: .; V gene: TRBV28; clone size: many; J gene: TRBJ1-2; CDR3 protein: CASSFYPVYGYTF; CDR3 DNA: TGTGCCAGCAGTTTTTATCCCGTGTATGGCTACACCTTC
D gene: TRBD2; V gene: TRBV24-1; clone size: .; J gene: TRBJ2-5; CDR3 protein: CASSLWEGETQYF; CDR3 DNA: TGTGCCAGCAGTTTATGGGAGGGGGAGACCCAGTACTTC
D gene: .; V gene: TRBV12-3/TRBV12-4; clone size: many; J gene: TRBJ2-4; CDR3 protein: CASSLPGGAIQYF; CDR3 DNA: TGTGCCAGCAGTTTGCCAGGGGGGGCCATTCAGTACTTC
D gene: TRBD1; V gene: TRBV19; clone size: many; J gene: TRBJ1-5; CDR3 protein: CASSIRIQGAWQPQHF; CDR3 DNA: TGTGCCAGTAGTATTAGGATCCAGGGGGCATGGCAGCCCCAGCATTTT
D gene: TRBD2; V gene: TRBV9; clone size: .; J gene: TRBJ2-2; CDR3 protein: CASSALNSGRSGELFF; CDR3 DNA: TGTGCCAGCAGCGCCCTCAATAGCGGGAGGTCCGGGGAGCTGTTTTTT
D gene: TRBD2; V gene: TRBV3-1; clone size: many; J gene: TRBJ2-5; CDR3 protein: CASSQGGLAGVGTQYF; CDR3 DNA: TGTGCCAGCAGCCAAGGGGGACTAGCGGGAGTGGGGACCCAGTACTTC
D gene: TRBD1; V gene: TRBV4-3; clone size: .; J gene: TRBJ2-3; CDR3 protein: CASSLNTGGRDTQYF; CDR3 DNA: TGCGCCAGCAGCCTAAATACAGGGGGAAGAGATACGCAGTATTTT
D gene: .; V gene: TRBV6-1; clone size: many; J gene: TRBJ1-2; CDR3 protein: CASSEYISSINGYTF; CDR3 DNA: TGTGCCAGCAGTGAATATATAAGTTCGATAAATGGCTACACCTTC
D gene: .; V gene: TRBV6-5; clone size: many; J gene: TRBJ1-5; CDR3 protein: CASSSQGDPWPQHF; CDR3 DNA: TGTGCCAGCAGTTCCCAGGGAGATCCGTGGCCCCAGCATTTT
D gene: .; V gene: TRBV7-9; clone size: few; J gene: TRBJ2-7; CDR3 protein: CASNLSQVFHEQYF; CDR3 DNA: TGTGCCAGCAACTTATCACAGGTTTTCCACGAGCAGTACTTC
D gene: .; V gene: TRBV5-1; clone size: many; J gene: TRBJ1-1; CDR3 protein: CASSLRTEVNTEAFF; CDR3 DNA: TGCGCCAGCAGCCTTCGGACGGAGGTGAACACTGAAGCTTTCTTT
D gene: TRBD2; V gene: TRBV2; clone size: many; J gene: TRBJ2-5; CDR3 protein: CASRFGASGFQETQYF; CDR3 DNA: TGTGCCAGCCGCTTTGGGGCTAGCGGCTTCCAAGAGACCCAGTACTTC
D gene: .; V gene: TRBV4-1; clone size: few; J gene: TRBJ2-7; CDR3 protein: CASSQDRSPRRYEQYF; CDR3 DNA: TGCGCCAGCAGCCAAGATCGATCCCCCAGAAGATACGAGCAGTACTTC
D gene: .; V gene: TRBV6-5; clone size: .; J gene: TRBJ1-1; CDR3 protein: CASSYPGGGVRTEAFF; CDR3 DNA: TGTGCCAGCAGTTACCCCGGGGGGGGGGTGAGGACTGAAGCTTTCTTT
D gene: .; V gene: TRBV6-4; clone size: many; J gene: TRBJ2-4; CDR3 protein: CASSDSSSSHIQYF; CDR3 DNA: TGTGCCAGCAGTGACTCGAGTAGTAGCCACATTCAGTACTTC
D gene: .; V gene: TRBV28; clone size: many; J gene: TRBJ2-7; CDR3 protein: CASRQGGSSYEQYF; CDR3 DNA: TGTGCCAGCAGGCAGGGGGGAAGCTCCTACGAGCAGTACTTC
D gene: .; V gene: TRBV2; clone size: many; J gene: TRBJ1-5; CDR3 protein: CASSESISQPQHF; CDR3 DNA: TGTGCCAGCAGTGAGAGTATAAGCCAGCCCCAGCATTTT
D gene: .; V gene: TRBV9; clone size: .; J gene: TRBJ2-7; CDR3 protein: CASSPLQGYEQYF; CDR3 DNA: TGTGCCAGCAGCCCCCTACAGGGATACGAGCAGTACTTC
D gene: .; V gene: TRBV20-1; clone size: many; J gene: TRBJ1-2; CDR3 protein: CSAISPRGLYGYTF; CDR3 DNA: TGCAGTGCTATTTCTCCCCGGGGGCTATATGGCTACACCTTC
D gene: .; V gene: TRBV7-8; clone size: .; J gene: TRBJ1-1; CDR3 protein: CASSLGPKAFF; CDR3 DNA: TGTGCCAGCAGCTTGGGACCAAAGGCTTTCTTT
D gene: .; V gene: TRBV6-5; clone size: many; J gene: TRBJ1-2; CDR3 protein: CASRQGAGYTF; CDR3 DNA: TGTGCCAGCAGGCAGGGAGCAGGCTACACCTTC
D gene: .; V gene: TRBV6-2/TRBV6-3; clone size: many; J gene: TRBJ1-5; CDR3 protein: CASSGDGLYSNQPQHF; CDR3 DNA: TGTGCCAGCAGTGGGGACGGCCTTTATAGCAATCAGCCCCAGCATTTT
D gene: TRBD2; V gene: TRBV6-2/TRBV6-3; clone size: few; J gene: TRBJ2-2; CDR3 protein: CASSYSLAGGKNTGELFF; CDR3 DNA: TGTGCCAGCAGTTACTCTCTAGCGGGAGGGAAGAACACCGGGGAGCTGTTTTTT
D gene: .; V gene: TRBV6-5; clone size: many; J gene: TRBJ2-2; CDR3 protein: CASSYGRMGANTGELFF; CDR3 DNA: TGTGCCAGCAGTTACGGGCGTATGGGGGCGAACACCGGGGAGCTGTTTTTT